A selection of T cell receptor beta chains follows, all from one sample in a study of T cells after yellow fever vaccination. TCRdb reprocessed the 5' RACE reads via MiXCR and lists one record per CDR3 protein. Among 320,000 or so distinct CDR3 sequences listed, roughly 8.4% were seen once. This specimen was PBMCs, taken more than 40 days after the first yellow fever vaccination. These TCRs come from a young man who received the YFV17D yellow fever vaccine. CDR3s include the opening cysteine and the closing phenylalanine or tryptophan. Fields, in order: V gene, D gene, clone size, J gene, CDR3 protein, CDR3 DNA. D genes are given only for firm matches. The size entry is marked missing in some rows and otherwise reads once, few, many or a size class.

TRBV4-3	-	few	TRBJ2-2	CASRGRTGPTGELFF	TGCGCCAGCAGGGGGAGGACAGGACCCACCGGGGAGCTGTTTTTT
TRBV20-1	-	-	TRBJ1-5	CSGGGRGSNQPQHF	TGCAGTGGGGGAGGCAGGGGAAGCAATCAGCCCCAGCATTTT
TRBV30	-	-	TRBJ1-1	CAWSVMAGRLHTEAFF	TGTGCCTGGAGTGTAATGGCAGGCCGGCTGCACACTGAAGCTTTCTTT
TRBV29-1	TRBD1	-	TRBJ2-3	CSARTGNPTDTQYF	TGCAGCGCCCGGACAGGGAATCCCACAGATACGCAGTATTTT
TRBV12-3/TRBV12-4	TRBD1	-	TRBJ1-1	CASSSGTGMRAFF	TGTGCCAGCAGTTCCGGGACAGGGATGAGGGCTTTCTTT
TRBV10-3	TRBD2	-	TRBJ2-1	CAISATSGGGNEQFF	TGTGCCATCAGTGCGACTAGCGGGGGAGGAAATGAGCAGTTCTTC
TRBV15	TRBD2	few	TRBJ2-5	CATSGGGPETQYF	TGTGCCACCAGCGGCGGGGGGCCTGAAACCCAGTACTTC
TRBV5-6	-	few	TRBJ1-5	CASSFWGGQPQHF	TGTGCCAGCAGCTTTTGGGGGGGACAGCCCCAGCATTTT
TRBV29-1	-	-	TRBJ1-2	CSVPTPGYGYTF	TGCAGCGTTCCAACTCCGGGCTATGGCTACACCTTC
TRBV5-6	-	-	TRBJ1-2	CASSLEGSSYTF	TGTGCCAGCAGCTTGGAGGGGTCAAGCTACACCTTC
TRBV12-3/TRBV12-4	-	-	TRBJ1-4	CASSPGQLREKLFF	TGTGCCAGCAGCCCCGGACAGCTCCGGGAAAAACTGTTTTTT
TRBV3-1	TRBD2	few	TRBJ2-7	CASSQVVPSGGLYEQYF	TGTGCCAGCAGCCAAGTGGTTCCTAGCGGGGGCCTTTACGAGCAGTACTTC
TRBV20-1	TRBD1	-	TRBJ2-1	CSARAARDRGVGEQFF	TGCAGTGCTAGAGCCGCCCGGGACAGGGGGGTGGGTGAGCAGTTCTTC
TRBV6-5	-	many	TRBJ1-2	CASSYSRGDYGYTF	TGTGCCAGCAGTTACTCCCGGGGTGACTATGGCTACACCTTC
TRBV18	TRBD1	-	TRBJ1-5	CASSEAGGDQPQHF	TGTGCCAGCTCAGAGGCAGGGGGCGATCAGCCCCAGCATTTT
TRBV20-1	TRBD2	few	TRBJ2-7	CSAGPQESGGAYEQYF	TGCAGTGCTGGCCCCCAGGAGAGCGGGGGGGCCTACGAGCAGTACTTC